This record concerns one T cell receptor beta chain sequence. Its antigen is not identified. CDR1 and CDR2 from the germline V gene are LNHNV and YYDKDF (reference sequence). The length of the CDR3 is 16 residues. V lost 1 base, J lost 1 base, and 11 bases lay in between. The data were obtained in a study of cytomegalovirus exposure and HLA in healthy donors. Study-level results: Sequencing artifact likely explains a cluster of highly shared sequence variants. Reported findings show TCR beta sequences accurately forecast HLA-A and HLA-B alleles in most subjects.

With 60 Vbeta and 13 Jbeta primers, the PCR was carried out. Sequencing was performed with immunoSEQ multiplex PCR; in TCRdb, only in-frame clones are kept and a portion is missing. The top ten clones hold roughly 9.7% of a sample with 100,000 or so clones, around 77% of them seen once. At collection, donors were nominally healthy, but unrecorded immune exposures were probable. The sequenced sample was PBMCs. This receptor was identified in a man in his forties in good health and CMV-seropositive. This chain links TRBV15 with TRBJ1-3, with D hard to call. The CDR3: CATSRGAGESGNTIYF. CDR3 bases: TGTGCCACCAGCAGAGGGGCAGGCGAATCTGGAAACACCATATATTTT.